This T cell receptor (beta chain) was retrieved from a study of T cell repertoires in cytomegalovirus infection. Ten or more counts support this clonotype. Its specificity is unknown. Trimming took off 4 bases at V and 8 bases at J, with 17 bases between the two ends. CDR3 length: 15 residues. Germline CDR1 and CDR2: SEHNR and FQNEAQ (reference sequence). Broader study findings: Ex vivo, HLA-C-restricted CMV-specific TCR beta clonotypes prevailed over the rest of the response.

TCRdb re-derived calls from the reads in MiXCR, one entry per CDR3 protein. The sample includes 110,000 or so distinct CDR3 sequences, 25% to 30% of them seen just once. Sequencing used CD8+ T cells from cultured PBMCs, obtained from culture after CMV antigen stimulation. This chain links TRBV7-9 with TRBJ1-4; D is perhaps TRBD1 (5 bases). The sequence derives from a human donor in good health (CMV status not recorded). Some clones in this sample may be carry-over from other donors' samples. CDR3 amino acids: CASSSGTGAGEKLFF. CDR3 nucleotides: TGTGCCAGCAGCTCGGGGACGGGAGCGGGAGAAAAACTGTTTTTT.